A single sample is the source of the 17 T cell receptor beta chains below, sequenced in a study of T cell changes during pregnancy in multiple sclerosis. Produced via immunoSEQ multiplex PCR; TCRdb's table is partial and in-frame only. Counted here are 65,000 to 80,000 clones, roughly 93% occurring once; the ten biggest clones make up roughly 2.5%. Here the sequenced sample was peripheral blood, taken in the second trimester of pregnancy. Receptors originate from a female donor with multiple sclerosis, enrolled in a pregnancy study.

The rearrangement joins TRBV5-3 to TRBJ2-3; 8 bases match TRBD2. TRBV5-3 is an open reading frame whose function is uncertain. J gave up 2 bases and V 9 bases, and 17 bases lay outside the gene matches. The CDR3 consists of 17 residues. The CDR3 reads CATPFRTGGPVTDTQYF. For the CDR3, the DNA is TGTGCCACCCCCTTTAGGACGGGGGGGCCGGTCACAGATACGCAGTATTTT.

V is TRBV30 and J is TRBJ1-3, with D unresolved. V dropped 3 bases and J dropped 6 bases, with 6 bases sitting between them. CDR1 is GTSNPN and CDR2 is SVGIG in the germline V gene (reference sequence). This CDR3 is 11 amino acids long. CDR3 in DNA: TGTGCCTGGAGCCCCCTAAACACCATATATTTT. Translating gives CAWSPLNTIYF.

The chain carries TRBV7-2 and TRBJ2-7; D unclear. Germline V gene lookup returns CDR1 SGHTA and CDR2 FQGNSA. V lost 3 bases to trimming and J lost 1 base, with 7 bases between them. The CDR3 spans 13 residues. The CDR3: CASSFGSSYEQYF. Written as DNA, the CDR3 is TGTGCCAGCAGCTTCGGTAGTTCCTACGAGCAGTACTTC. Using reference TRBV7-2 and TRBJ2-7 for the parts outside the CDR3, the full variable domain is GAGVSQSPSNKVTEKGKDVELRCDPISGHTALYWYRQSLGQGLEFLIYFQGNSAPDKSGLPSDRFSAERTGGSVSTLTIQRTQQEDSAVYLCASSFGSSYEQYFGPGTRLTVT.

The chain couples TRBV27 to TRBJ2-7, with D possibly being TRBD2 (5 bases). Germline V gene data show CDR1 as MNHEY and CDR2 as SMNVEV (reference sequence). The CDR3 loop spans 15 amino acids. Trimming removed 6 bases from V and 7 bases from J, with 22 bases in between. The CDR3 nucleotides read TGTGCCAGCAGACCCGCGGCGCGGACTTGGACTGAGCAGTACTTC. It codes for CASRPAARTWTEQYF.

Here the CDR3 DNA reads TGTGCCAGCAGCCTCGGACTAGCTTCCTACGAGCAGTACTTC. Translation: CASSLGLASYEQYF. The chain has TRBV9 and TRBJ2-7; 8 nucleotides agree with TRBD2. Trimming cost V 4 bases and J 1 base; bases outside gene matches: 4. This CDR3 comprises 14 residues. Per the germline V gene, CDR1 is SGDLS and CDR2 is YYNGEE. The full variable domain, in which reference TRBV9 and TRBJ2-7 provide the parts outside the CDR3, is DSGVTQTPKHLITATGQRVTLRCSPRSGDLSVYWYQQSLDQGLQFLIQYYNGEERAKGNILERFSAQQFPDLHSELNLSSLELGDSALYFCASSLGLASYEQYFGPGTRLTVT.

This clone was recorded once. This chain uses TRBV6-1 with TRBJ1-1; D is unclear. Per germline, CDR1 MNHNS and CDR2 SASEGT. The CDR3 length is 14 residues. Trimming took off 0 bases at V and 1 base at J, with 6 bases between the two ends. CDR3 region: CASSEALENTEAFF. CDR3 in DNA: TGTGCCAGCAGTGAAGCTTTAGAGAACACTGAAGCTTTCTTT.

V gene TRBV6-5 combines with J gene TRBJ1-5; 9 nucleotides match TRBD1. The CDR3 has 14 residues. Germline CDR1 and CDR2: MNHEY and SVGAGI. With V trimmed by 6 bases and J by 4 bases, 4 bases remained unmatched. Here the CDR3 DNA reads TGTGCCAGCAGGGGGACAGGGTTAAATCAGCCCCAGCATTTT. It translates to CASRGTGLNQPQHF.

J is TRBJ1-2 and V is TRBV15, with D maybe TRBD1 (5 bases). Germline CDR1 is LNHNV and CDR2 is YYDKDF (reference sequence). The CDR3 runs 15 residues. V was shortened by 5 bases and J by 2 bases, with 15 bases between the two germline ends. CDR3 in DNA: TGTGCCACCAGCCCTATAGGGGAGGGGAACTATGGCTACACCTTC. It encodes CATSPIGEGNYGYTF.

The chain joins TRBV7-2 to TRBJ2-5; D is unresolved. The germline CDR1 and CDR2 sequences are SGHTA and FQGNSA. This CDR3 spans 12 amino acids. Trimming took 1 base from V and 6 from J, leaving 6 bases between them. CDR3 in amino acids: CASSLGVKTQYF. In nucleotides, the CDR3 is TGTGCCAGCAGCTTAGGCGTTAAGACCCAGTACTTC.

This chain links TRBV9 with TRBJ2-2, with D perhaps matching TRBD2 (5 bases). Deletions cut 0 bases from V and 4 bases from J, with 13 bases between. The V gene's germline CDR1 is SGDLS and CDR2 YYNGEE. The CDR3 totals 16 residues. CDR3 in DNA: TGTGCCAGCAGCGTAGCAGGAGGAGTTTTCACCGGGGAGCTGTTTTTT. The encoded protein is CASSVAGGVFTGELFF.

V usage is TRBV28 and J usage is TRBJ1-5, with a weak D call TRBD1 (6 bases). CDR3 size: 14 residues. Looked up from germline, CDR1 is MDHEN and CDR2 is SYDVKM. V lost 3 bases, J lost 4 bases, and 10 bases lay in between. In nucleotides, the CDR3 is TGTGCCAGCAGTTTGAACAGGGTAAATCAGCCCCAGCATTTT. Protein: CASSLNRVNQPQHF.

This clone was detected only once. This chain links TRBV7-6 with TRBJ1-5; D remains ambiguous. The germline V gene encodes CDR1 SGHVS and CDR2 FNYEAQ. The CDR3 totals 15 residues. V dropped 5 bases and J dropped 2 bases, with 13 bases sitting between them. This CDR3 is CASSPEGFGNQPQHF. CDR3 DNA sequence: TGTGCCAGCAGCCCGGAGGGATTCGGCAATCAGCCCCAGCATTTT.

CDR3 loop: CASSVGGGVNGGELFF. Here the CDR3 DNA reads TGTGCCAGCAGCGTGGGAGGCGGGGTGAACGGCGGGGAGCTGTTTTTT. The V and J genes are TRBV9 and TRBJ2-2, with D possibly matching TRBD2 (6 bases). Trimming pared 2 bases from V and 7 bases from J, leaving 18 bases between. The CDR3 is 16 residues long. Looked up from germline, CDR1 is SGDLS and CDR2 is YYNGEE.

This chain links TRBV7-8 with TRBJ1-5; D uncertain. CDR1 is SGHVS and CDR2 is FQNEAQ in the germline V gene. Trimming shortened V by 8 bases and J by 5 bases, and 22 bases separated the two germline ends. There are 16 residues in the CDR3. The CDR3 nucleotides read TGTGCCAGCGGATATTACAAGGGAGAGGTCCATCAGCCCCAGCATTTT. Encoded protein: CASGYYKGEVHQPQHF. Based on the CDR3 plus reference TRBV7-8 and TRBJ1-5, the full variable domain is GAGVSQSPRYKVAKRGQDVALRCDPISGHVSLFWYQQALGQGPEFLTYFQNEAQLDKSGLPSDRFFAERPEGSVSTLKIQRTQQEDSAVYLCASGYYKGEVHQPQHFGDGTRLSIL.

Written as DNA, the CDR3 is TGTGCCAGCAGCGACAGGACTAACTATGGCTACACCTTC. Translated, it gives CASSDRTNYGYTF. The V call is TRBV7-9, the J call TRBJ1-2, with D possibly TRBD1 on 6 matching bases. Germline CDR1 and CDR2: SEHNR and FQNEAQ (reference sequence). The CDR3 length is 13 residues. Trimming stripped 5 bases from V and 0 bases from J, with 7 bases between.

CDR3 nucleotides: TGTGCCAGTAATCGCGGGACCCTCCCGCGCACAGATACGCAGTATTTT. Residues: CASNRGTLPRTDTQYF. The rearrangement links TRBV19 to TRBJ2-3; D may be TRBD2 (6 bases). The V end lost 7 bases, the J end lost 1 base, and 18 bases lay between the germline ends. CDR1 and CDR2 (germline): LNHDA, SQIVND (reference sequence). The CDR3 runs to 16 residues.

The chain employs TRBV5-1 and TRBJ2-7; 9 bases fit TRBD2. Germline CDR1 SGHRS, CDR2 YFSETQ. After removal of 0 bases from V and 3 bases from J, the junction contained 4 bases not matched to a gene. This CDR3 contains 15 residues. The chain's CDR3 is CASSLGGGEYYEQYF. CDR3 in DNA: TGCGCCAGCAGCTTGGGCGGGGGGGAATACTACGAGCAGTACTTC. The full variable domain, completed using reference TRBV5-1 and TRBJ2-7, is KAGVTQTPRYLIKTRGQQVTLSCSPISGHRSVSWYQQTPGQGLQFLFEYFSETQRNKGNFPGRFSGRQFSNSRSEMNVSTLELGDSALYLCASSLGGGEYYEQYFGPGTRLTVT.